Presented here are 32 T cell receptor beta chains from one specimen sequenced in a study of cytomegalovirus exposure and HLA in healthy donors. The PCR was carried out with 60 Vbeta primers and 13 Jbeta primers. The protocol was immunoSEQ multiplex PCR, while the TCRdb copy is restricted to in-frame clones and leaves out a portion. The sample lists fewer than 180,000 clones; about 60% were seen once. Source material: PBMCs. The source is a woman aged 60-70 years in good health and CMV-seropositive.

The chain has TRBV5-1 and TRBJ2-1; 10 nucleotides agree with TRBD2. Germline CDR1 and CDR2: SGHRS and YFSETQ. CDR3 length: 15 amino acids. The V and J ends lost 2 bases and 9 bases, in that order; junction bases with no gene match: 8. The CDR3 is CASSFASSGSGEQFF. CDR3 in DNA: TGCGCCAGCAGCTTTGCGTCTAGCGGGAGTGGTGAGCAGTTCTTC.

V is TRBV2 and J is TRBJ1-1; 11 bases agree with TRBD1. CDR1 is SNHLY and CDR2 is FYNNEI in the germline V gene. V lost 4 bases and J lost 5; bases outside the gene matches: 6. This CDR3 comprises 15 residues. CDR3 in amino acids: CASSAIGQGATEAFF. As DNA, the CDR3 is TGTGCCAGCAGTGCTATAGGACAGGGGGCAACTGAAGCTTTCTTT.

For the CDR3, the DNA is TGTGCCAGCAGTCCTGACAGGGTCGGTAGGCACGAGCAGTACTTC. This gives the protein CASSPDRVGRHEQYF. This chain uses TRBV27 with TRBJ2-7; 7 positions match TRBD1. This CDR3 region has 15 residues. The ends lost 5 bases at V and 5 bases at J; junction bases unmatched: 12. Germline CDR1 MNHEY, CDR2 SMNVEV (reference sequence).

This chain uses TRBV7-9 with TRBJ2-5; 14 bases align to TRBD2. V gave up 5 bases and J gave up 4 bases; unmatched junction bases: 3. Germline CDR1 SEHNR, CDR2 FQNEAQ (reference sequence). The CDR3 consists of 15 residues. The CDR3 loop reads CASSLGLAGGETQYF. CDR3 DNA: TGTGCCAGCAGCCTCGGACTAGCGGGGGGAGAGACCCAGTACTTC.

The chain combines TRBV5-8 with TRBJ2-1, with D possibly matching TRBD1 (6 bases). Germline V gene sequence: CDR1 SGHTS, CDR2 YDEGEE. The V and J ends lost 3 bases and 5 bases respectively, with 24 bases between them. This CDR3 region has 18 residues. CDR3 sequence (DNA): TGTGCCAGCAGCTGGGCCTCGGACAGCCTTGGCCTTCACAATGAGCAGTTCTTC. Translation gives CASSWASDSLGLHNEQFF.

The genes are TRBV5-1 and TRBJ1-1; tentatively, D is TRBD1 (5 bases). The CDR3 loop spans 14 amino acids. Germline loops: CDR1 SGHRS, CDR2 YFSETQ. Trimming stripped 6 bases from V and 2 bases from J, with 14 bases between. The CDR3 loop reads CASTDRRANTEAFF. CDR3 sequence (DNA): TGCGCCAGCACCGACAGACGGGCAAACACTGAAGCTTTCTTT.

The CDR3 nucleotides are TGTGCCAGCAGTTATGGGGGGTCGGGGGGGAAGGCCCAGTACTTC. Translation gives CASSYGGSGGKAQYF. This chain joins TRBV5-6 and TRBJ2-5; TRBD2 agrees at 8 bases. V shed 5 bases, J shed 9 bases, and the junction held 15 bases outside the gene matches. CDR1 and CDR2 from the germline V gene are SGHDT and YYEEEE. The CDR3 has 15 amino acids.

The count of this clone is one. The chain uses TRBV2 and TRBJ2-4; TRBD2 is a possible D gene (6 bases). The CDR3 is 13 residues long. The V gene lost 2 bases and the J gene lost 10 bases, with 12 bases spanning the gap. Germline V gene data show CDR1 as SNHLY and CDR2 as FYNNEI. CDR3 residues: CASSETREGIQYF. The CDR3 DNA reads TGTGCCAGCAGTGAAACGCGGGAAGGGATTCAGTACTTC.

The rearrangement joins TRBV25-1 to TRBJ2-2; 7 bases are shared with TRBD2. Germline lookup yields CDR1 MGHDK and CDR2 SYGVNS. With 2 bases clipped from V and 5 bases from J, the junction kept 5 bases outside the gene matches. The CDR3 contains 15 residues. The CDR3 sequence: CASSEEAGATGELFF. The CDR3, as DNA: TGTGCCAGCAGTGAAGAGGCGGGAGCTACCGGGGAGCTGTTTTTT.

The V and J genes are TRBV28 and TRBJ2-3; 7 nucleotides line up with TRBD1. The CDR3 contains 14 residues. Germline CDR1 and CDR2: MDHEN and SYDVKM. The V and J ends lost 6 bases and 2 bases, in that order; junction bases with no gene match: 5. The CDR3 is CASSHGTATDTQYF. The CDR3 coding sequence is TGTGCCAGCAGCCACGGGACAGCCACAGATACGCAGTATTTT.

As to this clone: Other DNA sequences from this sample encode an identical CDR3 as well. This sequence joins TRBV27 and TRBJ2-6, with D uncertain. This CDR3 has 14 residues. The germline V gene has CDR1 MNHEY and CDR2 SMNVEV (reference sequence). The V and J ends lost 4 bases and 0 bases respectively, with 4 bases between them. The CDR3 protein is CASSSSSGANVLTF. CDR3 DNA: TGTGCCAGCAGTTCGAGCTCTGGGGCCAACGTCCTGACTTTC.

This clone was counted only a few times. The chain combines TRBV2 with TRBJ1-5; maybe TRBD1 (6 bases). Trimming stripped 7 bases from V and 1 base from J, with 8 bases between. CDR3 length equals 13 residues. The germline V gene encodes CDR1 SNHLY and CDR2 FYNNEI. Here the CDR3 reads CASNRESNQPQHF. The CDR3 coding sequence is TGTGCCAGCAACAGGGAGAGCAATCAGCCCCAGCATTTT. Supplemented by reference TRBV2 and TRBJ1-5, the full variable domain reads EPEVTQTPSHQVTQMGQEVILRCVPISNHLYFYWYRQILGQKVEFLVSFYNNEISEKSEIFDDQFSVERPDGSNFTLKIRSTKLEDSAMYFCASNRESNQPQHFGDGTRLSIL.

The gene calls are TRBV7-2 and TRBJ2-1; TRBD2 is a possible D gene (6 bases). The germline V gene encodes CDR1 SGHTA and CDR2 FQGNSA. V was trimmed by 5 bases and J by 0 bases, leaving 14 bases between them. This CDR3 spans 16 amino acids. CDR3 bases: TGTGCCAGCAGCCATGGGGACTTAAGCTCCTACAATGAGCAGTTCTTC. Translated: CASSHGDLSSYNEQFF.

This clone was found many times. The gene calls are TRBV6-5 and TRBJ2-1; TRBD1 might be the D (5 bases). CDR3 length: 15 amino acids. Germline V gene data show CDR1 as MNHEY and CDR2 as SVGAGI. V was pared by 6 bases and J by 9 bases, with 21 bases between. CDR3: CASRPTLGRRSEQFF. Here the CDR3 DNA reads TGTGCCAGCAGACCAACGCTGGGGCGTCGCAGTGAGCAGTTCTTC.

The V gene is TRBV12-5, the J gene TRBJ2-3; no reliable D call. CDR3 size: 18 residues. Trimming cost V 0 bases and J 0 bases, with 16 bases left between them. The germline gives CDR1 LGHNT, CDR2 FRNRAP. CDR3 amino acids: CASGLVRTRPPSTDTQYF. The CDR3 DNA reads TGTGCTAGTGGTTTGGTACGAACGCGCCCTCCTAGCACAGATACGCAGTATTTT.

This rearrangement joins TRBV6-5 to TRBJ1-6; a possible D gene is TRBD1 (5 bases). The CDR3 totals 13 residues. Between the trimmed V and J ends, which lost 6 bases and 3 bases, there was a span of 6 bases. The germline CDR1 and CDR2 sequences are MNHEY and SVGAGI. Here the CDR3 reads CASSGHYNSPLHF. CDR3 sequence (DNA): TGTGCCAGCAGCGGACACTATAATTCACCCCTCCACTTT.

In the case of this clone: One junction end disagrees with the germline gene, perhaps due to a read error. Distinct nucleotide sequences in the sample also encode this CDR3. The rearrangement joins TRBV6-5 to TRBJ2-5; either TRBD1 or TRBD2 may fit D (5 bases each). This CDR3 contains 11 residues. CDR1 is MNHEY, CDR2 SVGAGI, per germline. The CDR3 protein is CASRERETQYF. The CDR3 region has the DNA TGCGCCAGCAGGGAGAGGGAGACCCAGTACTTC.

This chain links TRBV7-2 with TRBJ2-1, with 8 bases fitting TRBD2. The CDR3 length is 15 residues. J gave up 3 bases and V 4 bases, and 5 bases lay outside the gene matches. CDR1 is SGHTA, CDR2 FQGNSA, per germline. CDR3: CASSSAGTSYNEQFF. For the CDR3, the DNA is TGTGCCAGCAGCTCTGCCGGGACTAGCTACAATGAGCAGTTCTTC.

The chain couples TRBV7-8 to TRBJ2-7, with 8 bases matching TRBD1. The CDR3 is 14 residues long. The junction had 9 bases not matched to a gene; V was cut back by 7 bases and J by 4 bases. Germline V gene sequence: CDR1 SGHVS, CDR2 FQNEAQ. CDR3 in DNA: TGTGCCAGCACCGAGGACAGGGTTGCGTACGAGCAGTACTTC. Translating it yields CASTEDRVAYEQYF.

The chain joins TRBV30 to TRBJ1-2; a weak D match, TRBD1 (6 bases). V shed 2 bases and J shed 4 bases, with 11 bases lying between them. Germline V gene sequence: CDR1 GTSNPN, CDR2 SVGIG (reference sequence). This CDR3 is 13 amino acids long. Here the CDR3 reads CAWSQGRGYGYTF. CDR3 coding DNA: TGTGCCTGGAGTCAGGGGAGGGGCTATGGCTACACCTTC. Full variable domain (outside the CDR3, taken from reference TRBV30 and TRBJ1-2): SQTIHQWPATLVQPVGSPLSLECTVEGTSNPNLYWYRQAAGRGLQLLFYSVGIGQISSEVPQNLSASRPQDRQFILSSKKLLLSDSGFYLCAWSQGRGYGYTFGSGTRLTVV.

The chain carries TRBV13 and TRBJ2-5; D might be TRBD1 (7 bases). V lost 5 bases and J lost 5, with 15 bases in between. The CDR3 has 14 amino acids. Germline V gene data show CDR1 as PRHDT and CDR2 as FYEKMQ (reference sequence). The CDR3 reads CASSPRTGGETQYF. The CDR3 DNA is TGTGCCAGCAGCCCCCGGACAGGAGGGGAGACCCAGTACTTC.

V and J are TRBV9 and TRBJ2-7; a possible D gene is TRBD2 (5 bases). With 4 bases removed from V and 7 bases from J, the gap between germline ends came to 18 bases. Germline loops: CDR1 SGDLS, CDR2 YYNGEE. CDR3 length: 14 amino acids. The CDR3 region has the DNA TGTGCCAGCAGCCCAAGCGGATCGATCTTTGAGCAGTACTTC. Encoded protein: CASSPSGSIFEQYF.

The V and J genes are TRBV19 and TRBJ2-7; 7 bases are shared with TRBD2. Germline V gene sequence: CDR1 LNHDA, CDR2 SQIVND (reference sequence). This CDR3 is 16 amino acids long. The ends lost 6 bases at V and 0 bases at J; junction bases unmatched: 11. The chain's CDR3 is CASRKKGGASSYEQYF. The CDR3 nucleotides are TGTGCCAGTAGGAAGAAGGGAGGGGCGAGCTCCTACGAGCAGTACTTC.

V and J are TRBV5-4 and TRBJ2-3; TRBD1 might be the D (5 bases). The germline CDR1 and CDR2 sequences are SGHNT and YYREEE (reference sequence). The CDR3 sequence is 13 residues long. The ends were cut back, 1 base at V and 6 bases at J, with 9 bases in the middle. In DNA, the CDR3 is TGTGCCAGCAGCTTGAAAGGGGCCGATACGCAGTATTTT. Translating it yields CASSLKGADTQYF. The full variable domain, completed using reference TRBV5-4 and TRBJ2-3, is ETGVTQSPTHLIKTRGQQVTLRCSSQSGHNTVSWYQQALGQGPQFIFQYYREEENGRGNFPPRFSGLQFPNYSSELNVNALELDDSALYLCASSLKGADTQYFGPGTRLTVL.

V and J are TRBV13 and TRBJ1-2, with 7 bases fitting TRBD1. CDR3 length: 14 residues. Germline assignment: CDR1 PRHDT and CDR2 FYEKMQ (reference sequence). V trimming: 5 bases; J trimming: 4 bases; junction bases outside the gene matches: 7. Here the CDR3 reads CASSVNRGSYGYTF. CDR3 coding DNA: TGTGCCAGCAGCGTAAACAGGGGTTCCTATGGCTACACCTTC.

The V and J genes are TRBV9 and TRBJ1-3, with D unresolved. This CDR3 contains 12 residues. CDR1 and CDR2 from the germline V gene are SGDLS and YYNGEE. V lost 3 bases, J lost 4 bases, and 5 bases lay in between. CDR3 bases: TGTGCCAGCAGCGCGGAGGGAAACACCATATATTTT. This gives the protein CASSAEGNTIYF. Looking up the rest from reference TRBV9 and TRBJ1-3 gives the full variable domain: DSGVTQTPKHLITATGQRVTLRCSPRSGDLSVYWYQQSLDQGLQFLIQYYNGEERAKGNILERFSAQQFPDLHSELNLSSLELGDSALYFCASSAEGNTIYFGEGSWLTVV.

The J gene is TRBJ2-3, the V gene TRBV30; D perhaps matches TRBD2 (6 bases). This CDR3 is built from 15 residues. The germline V gene encodes CDR1 GTSNPN and CDR2 SVGIG (reference sequence). Trimming left V 0 bases short and J 3 bases short, with 13 bases between. The CDR3 DNA is TGTGCCTGGAGTGTACCCGGGAGTCGGACAGATACGCAGTATTTT. It encodes CAWSVPGSRTDTQYF.

The chain uses TRBV10-3 and TRBJ1-1; tentatively, D is TRBD1 (6 bases). The CDR3 extends over 14 amino acids. CDR1 ENHRY and CDR2 SYGVKD come from the germline V gene. Trimming removed 4 bases at V and 7 bases at J, with 16 bases between. Written as DNA, the CDR3 is TGTGCCATCAGTGGGACCCGGACAGAAAATGAAGCTTTCTTT. It yields the protein CAISGTRTENEAFF.

This clone showed up just once. The rearrangement joins TRBV19 to TRBJ2-7, with 7 nucleotides matching TRBD1. Germline V lookup: CDR1 LNHDA, CDR2 SQIVND (reference sequence). The CDR3 covers 12 residues. Trimming at V came to 6 bases and at J to 3 bases, leaving 2 bases not matched to a gene. The DNA for the CDR3 is TGTGCCAGTAGCGGGACAGACTACGAGCAGTACTTC. Its protein product is CASSGTDYEQYF.

The chain employs TRBV2 and TRBJ2-6; the match to TRBD2 covers 11 bases. Germline assignment: CDR1 SNHLY and CDR2 FYNNEI. V gave up 6 bases and J gave up 0 bases; unmatched junction bases: 4. The length of the CDR3 is 17 residues. CDR3 residues: CASRETSGNSGANVLTF. For the CDR3, the DNA is TGTGCCAGCAGGGAGACTAGCGGGAACTCTGGGGCCAACGTCCTGACTTTC.

Only a few counts were recorded for this clone. The chain has TRBV28 and TRBJ1-2; D gene uncertain. Trimming shortened V by 2 bases and J by 3 bases, and 7 bases separated the two germline ends. Germline V CDR1 and CDR2: MDHEN, SYDVKM. The CDR3 spans 13 residues. This CDR3 is CASSLRQDYGYTF. DNA of the CDR3: TGTGCCAGCAGTTTAAGGCAGGACTATGGCTACACCTTC.

This clone showed up just a few times. J is TRBJ1-3 and V is TRBV5-6; no firm D call. This CDR3 has 17 residues. Trimming left V 1 base short and J 0 bases short, with 14 bases between. CDR1 and CDR2 from the germline V gene are SGHDT and YYEEEE. DNA of the CDR3: TGTGCCAGCAGCTTGAGTAGCGGCAGAATCTCTGGAAACACCATATATTTT. Amino acids: CASSLSSGRISGNTIYF.